Listed below are T cell receptor beta chains from one sample, sequenced in a study of shared clonotypes between healthy human individuals. TCRdb's table, derived via immunoSEQ multiplex PCR, lists solely in-frame clones and lacks some. Counted here are around 600,000 clones, 98% occurring once; the ten biggest clones make up less than 0.35%. The sample consisted of naive CD8+ T cells sorted from blood. The receptors were sampled from a young man in good health. Each CDR3 is given with its conserved first and last residue. A D gene is named only where the DNA matches it firmly. Where a row states a size, it is once, few, many or the class of an expanded clone; other rows omit it.

v_call: TRBV9; d_call: .; j_call: TRBJ2-7; clone_size: .; cdr3_nt: TGTGCCAGCACCGTTGGTCCCGGAACCTACGAGCAGTACTTC; cdr3_aa: CASTVGPGTYEQYF
v_call: TRBV7-9; d_call: TRBD1; j_call: TRBJ1-2; clone_size: .; cdr3_nt: TGTGCCAGCAGCTTACCGACAGGGGTCAACTATGGCTACACCTTC; cdr3_aa: CASSLPTGVNYGYTF
v_call: TRBV7-8; d_call: TRBD2; j_call: TRBJ2-3; clone_size: .; cdr3_nt: TGTGCCAGCAGCTTAGATCTAGCGGGAGGGTATGTGGCAGATACGCAGTATTTT; cdr3_aa: CASSLDLAGGYVADTQYF
v_call: TRBV11-2; d_call: TRBD2; j_call: TRBJ2-1; clone_size: .; cdr3_nt: TGTGCCAGCAGCTCCGGGACTAGCGGGACGCGTGAGCAGTTCTTC; cdr3_aa: CASSSGTSGTREQFF
v_call: TRBV5-8; d_call: TRBD2; j_call: TRBJ2-5; clone_size: .; cdr3_nt: TGTGCCAGCAGCTTGGGGACTAGCGCCCAAGAGACCCAGTACTTC; cdr3_aa: CASSLGTSAQETQYF
v_call: TRBV27; d_call: .; j_call: TRBJ2-1; clone_size: .; cdr3_nt: TGTGCCAGCAGTTCCAGACAGATTAACAATGAGCAGTTCTTC; cdr3_aa: CASSSRQINNEQFF
v_call: TRBV2; d_call: .; j_call: TRBJ1-5; clone_size: once; cdr3_nt: TGTGCCAGCAGTGACCCCCGGACGGGGGATAGCAATCAGCCCCAGCATTTT; cdr3_aa: CASSDPRTGDSNQPQHF
v_call: TRBV15; d_call: .; j_call: TRBJ2-1; clone_size: .; cdr3_nt: TGTGCCACCAGCAGAGATAGCAGCGGTGTTGAGCAGTTCTTC; cdr3_aa: CATSRDSSGVEQFF
v_call: TRBV5-1; d_call: .; j_call: TRBJ2-3; clone_size: .; cdr3_nt: TGCGCCAGCAGCTTGCAGGAACGCTACACAGATACGCAGTATTTT; cdr3_aa: CASSLQERYTDTQYF
v_call: TRBV9; d_call: .; j_call: TRBJ2-1; clone_size: .; cdr3_nt: TGTGCCAGCAGCGTAGCCAGGGGCCATGAGCAGTTCTTC; cdr3_aa: CASSVARGHEQFF
v_call: TRBV13; d_call: .; j_call: TRBJ2-3; clone_size: .; cdr3_nt: TGTGCCAGCAGTAGCACAGATACGCAGTATTTT; cdr3_aa: CASSSTDTQYF
v_call: TRBV11-2; d_call: .; j_call: TRBJ2-7; clone_size: .; cdr3_nt: TGTGCCAGCAGCTCGACTGAATCGGTCGCCTACGAGCAGTACTTC; cdr3_aa: CASSSTESVAYEQYF
v_call: TRBV27; d_call: .; j_call: TRBJ1-2; clone_size: .; cdr3_nt: TGTGCCAGCAAAGCGGGACTCTATGGCTACACCTTC; cdr3_aa: CASKAGLYGYTF
v_call: TRBV12-2; d_call: .; j_call: TRBJ2-3; clone_size: .; cdr3_nt: TGTGCAAGTCACTTCCCGGGAGATACGCAGTATTTT; cdr3_aa: CASHFPGDTQYF
v_call: TRBV10-3; d_call: .; j_call: TRBJ2-7; clone_size: .; cdr3_nt: TGTGCCATCAGTGATACCGGGAAAACCTACGAGCAGTACTTC; cdr3_aa: CAISDTGKTYEQYF
v_call: TRBV7-9; d_call: .; j_call: TRBJ2-4; clone_size: .; cdr3_nt: TGTGCCAGCAGCTTACCGGGGGTTCTAGCCAAAAACATTCAGTACTTC; cdr3_aa: CASSLPGVLAKNIQYF
v_call: TRBV29-1; d_call: .; j_call: TRBJ1-2; clone_size: .; cdr3_nt: TGCAGCGTCCTTACTGAACAGGAGAGTTACACCTTC; cdr3_aa: CSVLTEQESYTF
v_call: TRBV7-9; d_call: .; j_call: TRBJ2-1; clone_size: .; cdr3_nt: TGTGCCAGCAGCTTAGAGGGAGGGGGTGAGCAGTTCTTC; cdr3_aa: CASSLEGGGEQFF
v_call: TRBV4-1; d_call: .; j_call: TRBJ2-7; clone_size: .; cdr3_nt: TGCGCCAGCAGCCGCGCGAACGGCGGTTCCTACGAGCAGTACTTC; cdr3_aa: CASSRANGGSYEQYF
v_call: TRBV7-6; d_call: .; j_call: TRBJ2-7; clone_size: .; cdr3_nt: TGTGCCAGCAGCTTAGAAACAGGTTCTGTCTACGAGCAGTACTTC; cdr3_aa: CASSLETGSVYEQYF
v_call: TRBV19; d_call: .; j_call: TRBJ2-5; clone_size: .; cdr3_nt: TGTGCCAGTAGTATTGGGACCCGTGGCGAGACCCAGTACTTC; cdr3_aa: CASSIGTRGETQYF
v_call: TRBV10-1; d_call: .; j_call: TRBJ2-2; clone_size: .; cdr3_nt: TGCGCCAGCAGTGAGACCCCCACCGGGGAGCTGTTTTTT; cdr3_aa: CASSETPTGELFF
v_call: TRBV11-2; d_call: .; j_call: TRBJ2-3; clone_size: .; cdr3_nt: TGTGCCAGCAGCGAACGGGACTCCCTATGGACAGATACGCAGTATTTT; cdr3_aa: CASSERDSLWTDTQYF
v_call: TRBV11-2; d_call: TRBD2; j_call: TRBJ2-7; clone_size: .; cdr3_nt: TGTGCCAGCAGCGATCCCGGGACTAGCCCCTACGAGCAGTACTTC; cdr3_aa: CASSDPGTSPYEQYF
v_call: TRBV25-1; d_call: TRBD1; j_call: TRBJ2-7; clone_size: .; cdr3_nt: TGTGCCAGCTCCACCGGGACAGGGTGGGAGCAGTACTTC; cdr3_aa: CASSTGTGWEQYF
v_call: TRBV7-3; d_call: TRBD2; j_call: TRBJ2-1; clone_size: .; cdr3_nt: TGTGCCAGCAGCTCGGGACTAGCGGAGTACAATGAGCAGTTCTTC; cdr3_aa: CASSSGLAEYNEQFF
v_call: TRBV7-9; d_call: TRBD1; j_call: TRBJ2-7; clone_size: .; cdr3_nt: TGTGCCAGCAGCTCGTATACGGGACAGGGGGCCTACGAGCAGTACTTC; cdr3_aa: CASSSYTGQGAYEQYF
v_call: TRBV12-1; d_call: .; j_call: TRBJ2-2; clone_size: .; cdr3_nt: TGTGCCAGCAGCTTTGACAGGGGAGGATATACCGGGGAGCTGTTTTTT; cdr3_aa: CASSFDRGGYTGELFF
v_call: TRBV29-1; d_call: .; j_call: TRBJ2-7; clone_size: .; cdr3_nt: TGCAGCGTTGGGGGGTCCGGGAATATCTACGAGCAGTACTTC; cdr3_aa: CSVGGSGNIYEQYF
v_call: TRBV18; d_call: .; j_call: TRBJ2-6; clone_size: .; cdr3_nt: TGTGCCAGCTCACCGGCCCCTGGGGCCAACGTCCTGACTTTC; cdr3_aa: CASSPAPGANVLTF
v_call: TRBV10-1; d_call: TRBD1; j_call: TRBJ2-3; clone_size: .; cdr3_nt: TGCGCCAGCAGTGGAACAGGGGGTGAGGAGACAGATACGCAGTATTTT; cdr3_aa: CASSGTGGEETDTQYF
v_call: TRBV25-1; d_call: .; j_call: TRBJ2-1; clone_size: .; cdr3_nt: TGTGCCAGCAGGGGGCAGCTCTCCTACAATGAGCAGTTCTTC; cdr3_aa: CASRGQLSYNEQFF
v_call: TRBV10-3; d_call: TRBD1; j_call: TRBJ2-1; clone_size: .; cdr3_nt: TGTGCCATCAGTGTCGGACAGGGGCGCAATGAGCAGTTCTTC; cdr3_aa: CAISVGQGRNEQFF
v_call: TRBV11-3; d_call: .; j_call: TRBJ1-1; clone_size: .; cdr3_nt: TGTGCCAGCAGCTTTCCCGGGAAAGAAGCTTTCTTT; cdr3_aa: CASSFPGKEAFF
v_call: TRBV27; d_call: TRBD2; j_call: TRBJ2-7; clone_size: .; cdr3_nt: TGTGCCAGCAGTTTAGGAGCTAGCGGGAGGTCGAACGAGCAGTACTTC; cdr3_aa: CASSLGASGRSNEQYF
v_call: TRBV14; d_call: .; j_call: TRBJ2-7; clone_size: .; cdr3_nt: TGTGCCAGCAGCCACCAGCAGTACGAGCAGTACTTC; cdr3_aa: CASSHQQYEQYF
v_call: TRBV29-1; d_call: .; j_call: TRBJ1-2; clone_size: .; cdr3_nt: TGCAGCGGAGATCGGGGTAACGACTATGGCTACACCTTC; cdr3_aa: CSGDRGNDYGYTF
v_call: TRBV6-5; d_call: .; j_call: TRBJ2-7; clone_size: .; cdr3_nt: TGTGCCAGCAACCCCAGTTCGGGGCAGTACTACGAGCAGTACTTC; cdr3_aa: CASNPSSGQYYEQYF
v_call: TRBV7-8; d_call: TRBD1; j_call: TRBJ2-5; clone_size: .; cdr3_nt: TGTGCCAGCAGCCAATCAGGGGGCTGGGAGACCCAGTACTTC; cdr3_aa: CASSQSGGWETQYF
v_call: TRBV6-1; d_call: .; j_call: TRBJ2-5; clone_size: .; cdr3_nt: TGTGCCAGCACCGAGTGGAGGGGCGGGCAAGAGACCCAGTACTTC; cdr3_aa: CASTEWRGGQETQYF
v_call: TRBV5-1; d_call: .; j_call: TRBJ2-1; clone_size: .; cdr3_nt: TGCGCCAGCAGCTTGGGCAGGGAATACTTCGCTGAGCAGTTCTTC; cdr3_aa: CASSLGREYFAEQFF
v_call: TRBV5-1; d_call: TRBD2; j_call: TRBJ2-1; clone_size: .; cdr3_nt: TGCGCCAGCAGCTTGGCCTTGGCGGGAGCGGACAATGAGCAGTTCTTC; cdr3_aa: CASSLALAGADNEQFF
v_call: TRBV5-5; d_call: .; j_call: TRBJ2-7; clone_size: .; cdr3_nt: TGTGCCAGCAGCAGAACACAGGGAGGCGAGCAGTACTTC; cdr3_aa: CASSRTQGGEQYF
v_call: TRBV6-5; d_call: .; j_call: TRBJ2-7; clone_size: once; cdr3_nt: TGTGCCAGCAGTTACTCCCTGACTGGCTCCTACGAGCAGTACTTC; cdr3_aa: CASSYSLTGSYEQYF
v_call: TRBV27; d_call: TRBD2; j_call: TRBJ2-5; clone_size: .; cdr3_nt: TGTGCCAGCAGTTTAACTAGCGGGAGAACCCAAGAGACCCAGTACTTC; cdr3_aa: CASSLTSGRTQETQYF